This T cell receptor beta chain emerged from a study of T-cell reconstitution after alpha-beta-depleted transplantation in children. Trimming removed 0 bases at V and 0 bases at J, with 12 bases between. This CDR3 comprises 17 residues. The germline V gene encodes CDR1 LGHNA and CDR2 YNFKEQ. Study outcomes and limitations: From surviving recipient T cells and thymic progenitors came the high day-60 TCRbeta diversity observed in some patients.

This clonotype came up a few times. Its target is not known. Unique molecular identifiers were incorporated when the TCRbeta library was constructed. One entry per CDR3 protein, called by TCRdb with MiXCR from the PCR reads. The sample holds 780,000 or so distinct CDR3 sequences, 16% seen once. This chain links TRBV4-2 with TRBJ1-3; D is perhaps TRBD1 (5 bases). This sequence originates from a male patient younger than 18 who had a stem cell transplant for acute lymphoblastic leukemia, so the T cells may come from the graft donor. The input for sequencing was PBMCs, mostly from graft donor cells, taken 360 days after TCRalphabeta/CD19-depleted stem cell transplant. CDR3 DNA: TGTGCCAGCAGCCAAGATGACAGCTTATACTCTGGAAACACCATATATTTT. Translating it yields CASSQDDSLYSGNTIYF.